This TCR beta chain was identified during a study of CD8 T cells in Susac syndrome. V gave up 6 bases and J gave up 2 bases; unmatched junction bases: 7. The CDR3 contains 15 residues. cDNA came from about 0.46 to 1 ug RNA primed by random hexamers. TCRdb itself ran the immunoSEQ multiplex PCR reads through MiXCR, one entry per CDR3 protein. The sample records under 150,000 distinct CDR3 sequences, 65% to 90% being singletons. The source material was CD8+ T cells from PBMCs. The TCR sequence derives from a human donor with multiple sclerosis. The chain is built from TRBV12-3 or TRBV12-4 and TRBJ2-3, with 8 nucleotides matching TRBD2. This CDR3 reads CASSRYGGDTDTQYF. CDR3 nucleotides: TGTGCCAGCAGCCGGTACGGGGGGGACACAGATACGCAGTATTTT.